This T cell receptor beta chain was observed in a study of cytomegalovirus exposure and HLA in healthy donors (dated by TCRdb to about 2017). Background for the entire study: According to an earlier analysis of several hundred of the donors, about 190 million T cells yielded some 120 million unique TCR beta sequences and about 300 Gb of sequence data. In addition to the first cohort of about 650 subjects, a separate validation cohort of 120 different subjects was used. The study was designed to test whether signatures of past pathogen exposure could be identified by cataloging public T cell receptors. An earlier analysis of roughly 580 of the donors used high-throughput TCR beta sequencing to judge whether each TCR beta V gene segment behaved as functional or pseudogenic. A later genetic analysis took genome-wide SNP genotypes for about three fifths of the roughly 670 donors and used that subset as a discovery cohort. The study combined high-throughput TCR immunosequencing, statistical association of individual TCRs with disease status, and machine learning to predict cytomegalovirus infection status. The later analysis used no new phenotypic data to find candidate immune exposures, relying instead on TCR beta sequences and their occurrence across donors. The study profiled the T cell repertoires of 550 to 700 subjects by immunosequencing and related them to cytomegalovirus serostatus. Among 350 to 400 genotyped donors of the cohort, an average of approximately 240,000 unique TCR beta nucleotide sequences were sequenced per donor, approximately 20% of them non-productive. A later analysis re-examined previously published TCR beta repertoires from roughly 720 donors and added high-resolution HLA genotyping to investigate patterns of TCR occurrence. HLA typing included class I and class II loci at four-digit resolution. Because of strong linkage in the cohort, roughly five DR-DQ haplotypes were treated as single units for association and clustering. All discovery cohort repertoires had been generated using a single sequencing platform. Roughly 310 gigabases of sequencing data and tens of millions of unique TCR sequences were included in an early release covering about 700 HLA-typed donors. Alongside the repertoire data, information on donor age, sex, ethnicity and CMV serostatus was compiled. The number of typed donors differed by locus: about 620-640 for A, B, C, DRB1 and DQB1; 500 to 550 for DQA1; approximately 600 for DPA1; and some 470 for DPB1. Of the 300 to 500 genotyped donors, less than 90% were placed in the genetic ancestry cluster associated with self-reported Caucasian donors.

The cohort consisted of some 670 healthy bone marrow donors. At the time of sampling, all cohort members were nominally healthy, though unrecorded immune exposures were likely present. The donor was CMV seropositive and belonged to the group of over 250 seropositive cohort members. Every donor gave a peripheral blood sample, and the peripheral blood mononuclear cells from that sample were used for TCR beta sequencing. Genomic DNA was extracted from the blood cell samples with the Qiagen DNeasy Blood Extraction Kit. CDR3 length: 17 amino acids, cysteine to phenylalanine. Only the CDR3 portion is preserved as DNA: 51 bases, with reading frame beginning at the first base. The CDR1 and CDR2 encoded by the germline V gene are SGDLS and YYNGEE. V is trimmed back by 0 bases and J by 3 bases, and the junction contains 6 bases that no gene match accounts for. Libraries were built with the immunoSEQ multiplex PCR assay. A mixture of 60 forward primers for TCR Vbeta segments and 13 reverse primers for TCR Jbeta segments was used in the multiplex PCR. The CDR3 region of rearranged TCR beta genes was amplified from genomic DNA with a multiplex PCR assay. The Illumina HiSeq System was used to sequence the amplified TCR beta libraries as 87-base-pair reads. Concerning the study's data processing: Across the 700 or so repertoires, a later analysis counted 80 million or so unique TCR beta chains, roughly 11 million of which were shared by at least two donors. To remove PCR and sequencing errors, raw reads were error-corrected and collapsed into unique sequences using a nearest-neighbor algorithm that merged closely related sequences. V, D and J gene segments were assigned by aligning CDR3 sequences to IMGT reference sequences. For a sequence to be retained, at least a six-nucleotide match to both a V gene segment and a J gene segment was required. Rearrangements were called productive when the CDR3 lacked stop codons and stayed in frame with V and J; all others were non-productive. CDR3 was defined by IMGT convention, running from the second conserved V-encoded cysteine to the conserved J-encoded phenylalanine. In an earlier analysis of more than 550 of the donors, sequences lacking an unambiguous match to a single V gene segment were excluded. In an earlier analysis of a few hundred of the donors, V segments were called functional above 56.7% productive rearrangements and were called segregating when the between-donor standard deviation exceeded 5%. To diagnose cytomegalovirus status from the catalog of TCR beta chain sequences, a statistical classification framework was built. A later analysis assigned V and J genes by comparing TCR nucleotide sequences with IMGT/GENE-DB human TR gene sequences. A later analysis assigned CDR3 sequences and most-parsimonious VDJ recombination scenarios with the TCRdist pipeline. In a later analysis, each TCR beta chain was defined by its CDR3 amino acid sequence together with its V-gene family, and reads lacking a unique V-gene family were excluded. In a later analysis, fewer than 650 highly shared, low-generation-probability nucleotide sequences were removed to address suspected cross-contamination and a sequencing artifact. A later analysis calculated a clonal expansion index for each public chain from normalized within-repertoire ranks of inferred template counts. In a later analysis, generation probabilities were computed with a VDJ recombination model fitted to out-of-frame rearrangements, and the resulting probabilities were checked against IGoR. In a later analysis, hypergeometric tests were used to score TCR-TCR, TCR-HLA and TCR-CMV co-occurrence, with a repertoire-size bias correction applied to TCR pairs. In a later analysis, false discovery rates were estimated by permuting HLA or CMV assignments 20 times. In a later analysis, co-occurring TCRs were grouped using DBSCAN, with TCRdist sequence similarity added in when clustering inside HLA-allele-positive subsets. For co-occurrence clustering, repertoires with fewer than 30,000 or more than 120,000 public chains were excluded, along with about five repertoires with anomalous nucleotide sharing. TCRdb retrieved this table from immuneACCESS and kept in-frame rearrangements only. Not all clones are present; in checked studies, unresolved V genes account for under half, and no reason is known for the remainder. The V and J calls and clone size were taken over from that table, and D and trimming were inferred from the DNA. The sample's own table lists fewer than 60,000 clones. The ten largest clones add up to 12% of the sample.

The paper as a whole reports these results and caveats: At a false discovery rate of 0.05, a later analysis linked about 16,000 TCR beta sequences to specific HLA alleles. HLA typing was unavailable for some donors at each locus, so association tests used only the typed subset. Most CMV-associated TCR beta chains appeared to be HLA-restricted in a later analysis, and the HLA associations seemed to be driven largely by CMV exposure. Because counts were too low, around 17 rarely observed V segments, including chromosome 9 orphons, were left out of the earlier analysis of several hundred of the donors. In vitro tests confirmed that a few of the cytomegalovirus-associated TCR beta chains recognize cytomegalovirus antigens. When HLA alleles, especially DR and DQ, strongly co-occurred, attributing TCR associations to individual alleles was difficult. In a later analysis, HLA-associated TCR beta chains showed more clonal expansion and lower generation probabilities than non-associated chains that were equally common. The classifier was reported to diagnose cytomegalovirus status with high specificity and sensitivity in both the original cohort and the validation cohort. Correlated functional status among segregating V segments might reflect linkage disequilibrium, but an unknown experimental factor could not be ruled out. A later genetic analysis reported fewer N-insertions in productive TCRs among donors in an Asian-associated ancestry cluster than the approximately 670-donor mean. A further reported finding was that TCR beta sequences accurately predicted the HLA-A and HLA-B alleles for most subjects in the first cohort. Most TCR sequences were observed very rarely across donors, whereas some public TCRs were present in many individuals. In a later analysis, TCR association rates were found to vary across HLA loci, with the most associated TCRs seen for DRB1 alleles and the fewest for HLA-C alleles. V-gene and J-gene trimming of TCR beta chains was associated with a missense DCLRE1C variant in a later genetic analysis, and the association was replicated in an independent cohort. The study listed approximately 150 TCR beta chains as associated with cytomegalovirus. The authors suggested that the approach could potentially be generalized to other disease states and immunological phenotypes. Roughly uniform sequencing depth across donors was assumed in presence/absence analyses, although this assumption may not hold. Only TCR beta chains were sequenced in this cohort, and the absence of alpha or paired-chain data limited detectable features. The sequencing pipeline was judged likely to have produced a cluster of highly shared sequence variants as a technical artifact. In an earlier analysis of about 550 of the donors, most TCR beta V segments were observed in productive rearrangements about 90% or about 30% of the time, broadly matching IMGT annotations. In a later analysis, several top co-occurrence clusters were reported to appear linked to parvovirus B19, influenza, CMV and Epstein-Barr virus. CMV serostatus was the only immune exposure information available for the cohort. The 87-base-pair reads could not distinguish some IMGT-functional V segments, including TRBV6-2 and TRBV6-3, so those segments were excluded.

In regard to this clone: The specificity of this receptor is unknown.

The rearrangement combines TRBV9 with TRBJ2-1, with 10 bases aligning to TRBD2. The sequencing sample was made of PBMCs. The sequence came from a woman between 25 and 40 years old in good health and CMV-seropositive. The DNA is as follows: TGTGCCAGCAGCGTAGGGAGCGGGGGGGAGAGCTACAATGAGCAGTTCTTC. It is translated as CASSVGSGGESYNEQFF.